This T cell receptor beta chain was found in a study of CD8+ T cells in alopecia areata. Whole-study context: Treatment of the treated patients consisted of oral tofacitinib, 5 to 10 mg twice daily. People stayed on tofacitinib for 6 to 18 months, then stopped the drug for 6 months. Findings and limits, study-wide: Lesional scalp, notably in alopecia totalis/universalis, had clonality above that of normal scalp.

The V and J ends lost 5 bases and 13 bases respectively, with 20 bases between them. Germline CDR1 reads GTSNPN; CDR2 reads SVGIG (reference sequence). There are 13 residues in the CDR3. Cell sorting on a FACSAria was used to separate CD4+ and CD8+ T cells from the PBMCs. Extracted RNA was reverse transcribed into cDNA, the sequencing template. Assay used: immunoSEQ multiplex PCR; TCRdb lists only in-frame clones, some missing. The data contain 150,000 or so clones, more than 75% of them singletons. About this clone itself: Its antigen is currently unknown.

The TCR sequence derives from a human donor with alopecia areata. The chain couples TRBV30 to TRBJ1-4; D not resolved. Material: CD8+ T cells sorted from blood, obtained at week 0. The CDR3 loop reads CAWALDGSGGLFF. Written as DNA, the CDR3 is TGTGCCTGGGCCTTAGATGGGAGTGGAGGACTGTTTTTT.